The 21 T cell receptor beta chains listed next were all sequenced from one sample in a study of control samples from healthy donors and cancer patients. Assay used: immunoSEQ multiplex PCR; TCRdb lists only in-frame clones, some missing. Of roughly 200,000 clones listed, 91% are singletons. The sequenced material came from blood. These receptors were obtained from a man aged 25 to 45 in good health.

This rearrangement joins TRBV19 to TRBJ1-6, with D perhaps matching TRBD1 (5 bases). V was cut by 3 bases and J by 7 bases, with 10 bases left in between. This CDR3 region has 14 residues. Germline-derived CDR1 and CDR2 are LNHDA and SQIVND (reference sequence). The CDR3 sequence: CASSMAGQNSPLHF. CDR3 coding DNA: TGTGCCAGTAGTATGGCGGGGCAGAATTCACCCCTCCACTTT.

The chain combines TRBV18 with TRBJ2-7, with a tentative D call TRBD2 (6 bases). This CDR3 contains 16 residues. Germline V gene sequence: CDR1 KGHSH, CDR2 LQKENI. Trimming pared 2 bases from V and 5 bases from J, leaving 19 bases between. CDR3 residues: CASSPLGGGGIHEQYF. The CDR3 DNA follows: TGTGCCAGCTCACCATTGGGGGGTGGAGGGATCCACGAGCAGTACTTC.

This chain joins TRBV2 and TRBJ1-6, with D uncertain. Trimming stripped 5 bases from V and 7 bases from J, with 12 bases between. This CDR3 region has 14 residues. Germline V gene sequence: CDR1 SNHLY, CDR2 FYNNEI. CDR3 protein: CASSQDGLNSPLHF. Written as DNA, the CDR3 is TGTGCCAGCAGTCAGGACGGACTCAATTCACCCCTCCACTTT.

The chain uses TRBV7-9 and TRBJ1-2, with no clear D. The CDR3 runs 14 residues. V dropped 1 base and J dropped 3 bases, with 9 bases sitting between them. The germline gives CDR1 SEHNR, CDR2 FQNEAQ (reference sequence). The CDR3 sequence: CASSLEADYYGYTF. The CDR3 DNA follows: TGTGCCAGCAGCTTAGAGGCAGATTACTATGGCTACACCTTC.

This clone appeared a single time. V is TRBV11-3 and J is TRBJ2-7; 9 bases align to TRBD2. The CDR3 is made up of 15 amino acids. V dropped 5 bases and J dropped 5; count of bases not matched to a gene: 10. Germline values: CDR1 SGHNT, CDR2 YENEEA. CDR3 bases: TGTGCCAGCAGCCCTGGTCGGACTAGCGTCCACGAGCAGTACTTC. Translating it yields CASSPGRTSVHEQYF.

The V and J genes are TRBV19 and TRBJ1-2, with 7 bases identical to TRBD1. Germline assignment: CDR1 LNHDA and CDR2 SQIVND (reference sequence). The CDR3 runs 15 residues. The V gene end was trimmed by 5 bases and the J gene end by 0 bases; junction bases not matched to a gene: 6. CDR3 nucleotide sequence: TGTGCCAGTAGTGGGGGACAGAGAGCTAACTATGGCTACACCTTC. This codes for CASSGGQRANYGYTF.

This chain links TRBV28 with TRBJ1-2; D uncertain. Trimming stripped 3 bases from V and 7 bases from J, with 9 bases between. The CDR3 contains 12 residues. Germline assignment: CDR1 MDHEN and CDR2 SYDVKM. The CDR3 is CASSLRLGGYTF. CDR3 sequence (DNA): TGTGCCAGCAGTTTGAGGTTGGGTGGCTACACCTTC.

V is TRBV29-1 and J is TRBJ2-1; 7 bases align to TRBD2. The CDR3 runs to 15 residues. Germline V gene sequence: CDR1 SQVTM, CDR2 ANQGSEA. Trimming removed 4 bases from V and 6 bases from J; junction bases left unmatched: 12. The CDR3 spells CSVVLVGERGNEQFF. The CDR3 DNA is TGCAGCGTTGTCCTCGTAGGCGAGCGGGGCAATGAGCAGTTCTTC.

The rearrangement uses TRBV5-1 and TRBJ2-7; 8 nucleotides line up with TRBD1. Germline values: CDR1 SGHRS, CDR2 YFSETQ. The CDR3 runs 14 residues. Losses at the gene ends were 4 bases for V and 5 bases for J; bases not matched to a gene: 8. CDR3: CASSLTGGTDEQYF. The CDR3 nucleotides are TGCGCCAGCAGCCTTACAGGGGGGACCGACGAGCAGTACTTC.

The CDR3 DNA reads TGTGCCAGCAGCTTACAGGACTTCTACAATGAGCAGTTCTTC. Amino acids: CASSLQDFYNEQFF. The chain couples TRBV7-9 to TRBJ2-1, with D perhaps matching TRBD2 (5 bases). The CDR3 totals 14 residues. Per germline, CDR1 SEHNR and CDR2 FQNEAQ (reference sequence). Between the trimmed V and J ends, which lost 2 bases and 3 bases, there was a span of 8 bases.

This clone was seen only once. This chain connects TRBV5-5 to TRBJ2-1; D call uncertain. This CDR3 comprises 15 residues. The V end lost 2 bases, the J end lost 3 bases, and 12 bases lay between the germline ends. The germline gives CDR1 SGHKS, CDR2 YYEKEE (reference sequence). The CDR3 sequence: CASSLGQGIYNEQFF. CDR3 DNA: TGTGCCAGCAGCTTAGGGCAAGGGATCTACAATGAGCAGTTCTTC.

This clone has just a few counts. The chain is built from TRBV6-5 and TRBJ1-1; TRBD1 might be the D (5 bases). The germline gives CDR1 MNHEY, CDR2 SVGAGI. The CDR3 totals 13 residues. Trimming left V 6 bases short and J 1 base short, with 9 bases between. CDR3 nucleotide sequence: TGTGCCAGCAGGAGGGACGGGAACACTGAAGCTTTCTTT. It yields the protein CASRRDGNTEAFF.

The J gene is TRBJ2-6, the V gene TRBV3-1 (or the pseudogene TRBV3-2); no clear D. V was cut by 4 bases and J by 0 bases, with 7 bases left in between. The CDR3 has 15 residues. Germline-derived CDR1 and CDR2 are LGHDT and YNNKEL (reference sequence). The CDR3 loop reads CASSLGFSGANVLTF. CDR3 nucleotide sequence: TGTGCCAGCAGCCTTGGGTTCTCTGGGGCCAACGTCCTGACTTTC.

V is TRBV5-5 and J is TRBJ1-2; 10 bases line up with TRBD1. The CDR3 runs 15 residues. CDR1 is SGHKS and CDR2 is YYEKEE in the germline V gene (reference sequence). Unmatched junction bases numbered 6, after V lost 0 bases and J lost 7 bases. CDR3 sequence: CASSLVQGQGLGYTF. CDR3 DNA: TGTGCCAGCAGCTTGGTTCAGGGACAGGGGCTTGGCTACACCTTC.

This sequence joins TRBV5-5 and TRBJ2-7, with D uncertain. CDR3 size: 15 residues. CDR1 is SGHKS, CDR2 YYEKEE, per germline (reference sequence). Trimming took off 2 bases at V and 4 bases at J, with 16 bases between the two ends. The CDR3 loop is CASSFLSGSPYEQYF. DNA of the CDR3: TGTGCCAGCAGCTTTTTATCGGGCTCTCCTTACGAGCAGTACTTC.

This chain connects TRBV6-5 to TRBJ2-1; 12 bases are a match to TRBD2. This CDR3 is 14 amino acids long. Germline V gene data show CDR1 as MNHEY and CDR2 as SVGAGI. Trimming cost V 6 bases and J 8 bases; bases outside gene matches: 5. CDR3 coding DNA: TGTGCCAGCAGCGGGCTAGCGGGGGGGGATGAGCAGTTCTTC. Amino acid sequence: CASSGLAGGDEQFF.

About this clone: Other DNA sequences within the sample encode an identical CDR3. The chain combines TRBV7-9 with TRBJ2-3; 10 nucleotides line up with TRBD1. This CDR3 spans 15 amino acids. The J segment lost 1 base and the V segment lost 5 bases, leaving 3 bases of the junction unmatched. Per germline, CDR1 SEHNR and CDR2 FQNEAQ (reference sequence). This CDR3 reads CASSPGTGGTDTQYF. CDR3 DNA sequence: TGTGCCAGCAGCCCCGGGACAGGGGGCACAGATACGCAGTATTTT.

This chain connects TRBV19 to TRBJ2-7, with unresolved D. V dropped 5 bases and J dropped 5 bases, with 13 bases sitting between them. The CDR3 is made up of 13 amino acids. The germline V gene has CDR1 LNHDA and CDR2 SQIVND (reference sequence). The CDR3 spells CASSLRPAHEQYF. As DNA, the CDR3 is TGTGCCAGTAGTCTCCGACCGGCCCACGAGCAGTACTTC.

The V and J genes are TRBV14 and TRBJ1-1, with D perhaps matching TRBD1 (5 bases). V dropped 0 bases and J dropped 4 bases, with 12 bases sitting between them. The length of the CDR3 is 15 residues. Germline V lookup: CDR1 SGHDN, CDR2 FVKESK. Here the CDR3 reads CASSQDFRAGTEAFF. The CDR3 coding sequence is TGTGCCAGCAGCCAAGATTTCAGGGCGGGCACTGAAGCTTTCTTT.

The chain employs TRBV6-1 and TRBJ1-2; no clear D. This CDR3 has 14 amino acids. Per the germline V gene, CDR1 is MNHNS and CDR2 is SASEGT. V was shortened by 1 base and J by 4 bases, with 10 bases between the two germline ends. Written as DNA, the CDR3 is TGTGCCAGCAGTGAAGTCGGCAGACTCTATGGCTACACCTTC. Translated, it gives CASSEVGRLYGYTF.

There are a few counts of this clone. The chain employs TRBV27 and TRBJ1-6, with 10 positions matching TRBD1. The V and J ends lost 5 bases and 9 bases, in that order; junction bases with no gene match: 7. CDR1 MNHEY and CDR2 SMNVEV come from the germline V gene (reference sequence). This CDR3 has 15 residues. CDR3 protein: CASSPRTGGVSPLHF. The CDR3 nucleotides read TGTGCCAGCAGTCCCCGGACAGGGGGAGTTTCACCCCTCCACTTT.